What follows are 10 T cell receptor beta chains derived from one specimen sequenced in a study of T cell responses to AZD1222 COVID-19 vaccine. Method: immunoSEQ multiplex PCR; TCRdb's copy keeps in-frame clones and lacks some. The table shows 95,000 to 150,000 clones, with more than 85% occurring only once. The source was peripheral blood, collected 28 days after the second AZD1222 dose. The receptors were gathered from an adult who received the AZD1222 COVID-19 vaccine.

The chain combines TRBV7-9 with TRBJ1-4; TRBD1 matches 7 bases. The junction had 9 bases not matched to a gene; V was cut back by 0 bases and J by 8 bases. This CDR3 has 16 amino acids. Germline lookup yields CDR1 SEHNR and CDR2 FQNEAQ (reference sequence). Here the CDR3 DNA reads TGTGCCAGCAGCTTAGCCACCCCCAGGGGGAAAGAAAAACTGTTTTTT. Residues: CASSLATPRGKEKLFF.

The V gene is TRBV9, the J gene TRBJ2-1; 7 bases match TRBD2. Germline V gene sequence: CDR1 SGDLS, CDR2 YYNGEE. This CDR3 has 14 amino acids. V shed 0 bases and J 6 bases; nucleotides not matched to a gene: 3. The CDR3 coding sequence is TGTGCCAGCAGCGTAGAGGAGCGGGGCAATGAGCAGTTCTTC. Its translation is CASSVEERGNEQFF.

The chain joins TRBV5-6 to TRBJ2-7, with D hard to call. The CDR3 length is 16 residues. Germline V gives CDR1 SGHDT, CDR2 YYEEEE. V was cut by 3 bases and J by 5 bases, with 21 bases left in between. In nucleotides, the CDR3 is TGTGCCAGCAGCTGGCTCGGGTTCCCCAAGGACCACGAGCAGTACTTC. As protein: CASSWLGFPKDHEQYF.

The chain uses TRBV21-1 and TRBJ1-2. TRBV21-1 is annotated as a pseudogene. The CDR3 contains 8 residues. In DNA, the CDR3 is TGTCCTTGTAGAGGCTACACCTTC. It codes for CPCRGYTF.

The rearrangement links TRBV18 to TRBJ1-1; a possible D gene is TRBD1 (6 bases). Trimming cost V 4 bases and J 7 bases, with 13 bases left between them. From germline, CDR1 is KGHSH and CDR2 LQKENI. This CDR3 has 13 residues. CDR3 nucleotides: TGTGCCAGCTCACACAAAACAGGGATTGAAGCTTTCTTT. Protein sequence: CASSHKTGIEAFF. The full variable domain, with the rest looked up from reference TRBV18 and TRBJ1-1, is NAGVMQNPRHLVRRRGQEARLRCSPMKGHSHVYWYRQLPEEGLKFMVYLQKENIIDESGMPKERFSAEFPKEGPSILRIQQVVRGDSAAYFCASSHKTGIEAFFGQGTRLTVV.

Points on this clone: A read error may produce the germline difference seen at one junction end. The CDR3 region is CASREATGGTGELFF. The CDR3 coding sequence is TGTGCCAGCCGTGAGGCGACTGGGGGCACCGGGGAGCTGTTTTTT. The rearrangement links TRBV2 to TRBJ2-2; D may match TRBD1 or TRBD2 (5 bases each). CDR3 length equals 15 residues. Per the germline V gene, CDR1 is SNHLY and CDR2 is FYNNEI. Full variable domain (rest looked up from reference TRBV2 and TRBJ2-2): EPEVTQTPSHQVTQMGQEVILRCVPISNHLYFYWYRQILGQKVEFLVSFYNNEISEKSEIFDDQFSVERPDGSNFTLKIRSTKLEDSAMYFCASREATGGTGELFFGEGSRLTVL.

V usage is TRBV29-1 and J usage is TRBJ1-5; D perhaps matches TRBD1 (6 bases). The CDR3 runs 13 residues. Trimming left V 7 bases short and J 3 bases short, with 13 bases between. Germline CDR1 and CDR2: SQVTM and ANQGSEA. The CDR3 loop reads CSARDNFNQPQHF. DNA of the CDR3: TGCAGCGCGCGGGACAACTTCAATCAGCCCCAGCATTTT.

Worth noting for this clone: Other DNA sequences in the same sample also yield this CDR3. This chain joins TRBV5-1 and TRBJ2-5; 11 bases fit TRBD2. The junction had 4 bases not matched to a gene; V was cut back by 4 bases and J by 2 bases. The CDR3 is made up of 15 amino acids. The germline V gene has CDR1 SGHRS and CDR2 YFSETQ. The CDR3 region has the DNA TGCGCCAGCAGCCCTGGGACTAGCGGACAAGAGACCCAGTACTTC. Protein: CASSPGTSGQETQYF.

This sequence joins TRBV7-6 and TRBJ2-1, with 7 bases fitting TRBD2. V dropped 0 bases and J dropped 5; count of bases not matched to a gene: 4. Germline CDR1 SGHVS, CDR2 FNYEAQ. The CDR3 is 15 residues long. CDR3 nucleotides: TGTGCCAGCAGCTTAGCCCTACTAGCGAACAATGAGCAGTTCTTC. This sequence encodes CASSLALLANNEQFF.

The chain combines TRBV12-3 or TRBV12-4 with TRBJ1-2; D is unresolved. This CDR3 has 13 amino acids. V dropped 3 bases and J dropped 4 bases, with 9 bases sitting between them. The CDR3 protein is CASSLDGVYGYTF. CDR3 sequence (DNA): TGTGCCAGCAGTTTGGACGGTGTCTATGGCTACACCTTC.